The clone carrying this T cell receptor (beta chain) was found many times. What it binds is unknown. A sample-barcoded 5' primer and a J-beta primer mix were used in a second PCR of roughly 7 to 11 cycles. Each CDR3 protein gets one entry after TCRdb re-called the 5' RACE reads with MiXCR. The sample has 850,000 to 950,000 distinct CDR3 sequences, around 28% seen once; the top ten hold about 18%. This CDR3 comprises 12 residues. Germline V lookup: CDR1 MNHEY, CDR2 SVGEGT. With 9 bases removed from V and 0 bases from J, the gap between germline ends came to 9 bases. The data belong to a study of blood T cells in healthy people across ages. Study conclusions and caveats: Any conclusive comparison of naive versus antigen-experienced cells was prevented by using unsorted PBMCs.

Donors gave about 10 milliliters of peripheral blood apiece. Input material: blood. The V call is TRBV6-2 or TRBV6-3, the J call TRBJ2-7, with D perhaps given as TRBD1 or TRBD2 (5 bases each). This TCR was sampled from an elderly woman in good health. CDR3 sequence: CASGTGSYEQYF. CDR3 in DNA: TGTGCCAGTGGGACGGGCTCCTACGAGCAGTACTTC.